These 15 T cell receptor beta chains originate from one sample sequenced in a study of post-analysis software for immune sequencing data. TCR beta cDNA libraries included unique molecular identifiers. TCRdb re-called the PCR reads through MiXCR, storing one row per CDR3 protein. The sample consists of about 430,000 distinct CDR3 sequences, 39% of them appearing once. Their target antigens are unknown. Overall study results and limits: With TRBV5-6, TRBV5-1 and TRBV20-1 included, about five TRBV segments were more frequent in patients than in controls.

Material: blood. The receptors were gathered from a girl aged 2-10 years with multiple sclerosis.

Details on this clonotype: Given a much more abundant clone one base away, this may be a read error. J is TRBJ1-1 and V is TRBV6-5, with D possibly matching TRBD1 (6 bases). Trimming cost V 4 bases and J 1 base, with 10 bases left between them. This CDR3 has 14 amino acids. Germline CDR1 and CDR2: MNHEY and SVGAGI. For the CDR3, the DNA is TGTGCCAGCAGTTTATGGACAGAGAACACTGAAGCTTTCTTT. It is translated as CASSLWTENTEAFF.

This chain links TRBV28 with TRBJ2-7; weak D call: TRBD1 (6 bases). Per the germline V gene, CDR1 is MDHEN and CDR2 is SYDVKM. The CDR3 runs 18 residues. V lost 2 bases and J 2 bases, leaving 22 bases between the germline ends. CDR3 nucleotides: TGTGCCAGCAGTTTAGGCCCTTACTTGGGCGAGGGGGCCTACGAGCAGTACTTC. Translating it yields CASSLGPYLGEGAYEQYF.

The chain is built from TRBV10-3 and TRBJ2-7, with 9 bases aligning to TRBD1. Trimming took 10 bases from V and 3 from J; bases not matched to a gene: 4. The CDR3 covers 12 residues. In germline, CDR1 is ENHRY, CDR2 SYGVKD. This CDR3 is CATGQGNYEQYF. DNA of the CDR3: TGTGCCACCGGACAGGGGAACTACGAGCAGTACTTC.

CDR3 in DNA: TGCAGTGCTAGTGCGCTAGAGGGCAACGAGCAGTACTTC. Its protein product is CSASALEGNEQYF. The chain combines TRBV20-1 with TRBJ2-7; weak D call: TRBD2 (5 bases). The germline V gene has CDR1 DFQATT and CDR2 SNEGSKA (reference sequence). Trimming took off 3 bases at V and 5 bases at J, with 14 bases between the two ends. CDR3 size: 13 residues.

The chain combines TRBV5-4 with TRBJ2-5, with 10 bases identical to TRBD2. Looked up from germline, CDR1 is SGHNT and CDR2 is YYREEE (reference sequence). The CDR3 length is 17 residues. Losses at the gene ends were 2 bases for V and 0 bases for J; bases not matched to a gene: 7. This CDR3 reads CASSFGLAGANQETQYF. CDR3 bases: TGTGCCAGCAGCTTTGGGCTAGCGGGGGCCAACCAAGAGACCCAGTACTTC.

In this sample, this clonotype turned up a few times. The chain employs TRBV7-2 and TRBJ2-7, with D unclear. V dropped 5 bases and J dropped 5 bases, with 13 bases sitting between them. The CDR3 runs 13 residues. Germline values: CDR1 SGHTA, CDR2 FQGNSA. The CDR3 is CASSPRPINEQYF. The DNA of the CDR3 is TGTGCCAGCAGCCCGCGACCGATTAACGAGCAGTACTTC.

The V call is TRBV5-1, the J call TRBJ2-5; the D gene could be TRBD1 or TRBD2 (5 bases each). Germline values: CDR1 SGHRS, CDR2 YFSETQ. CDR3 length: 14 residues. V lost 1 base to trimming and J lost 5 bases, with 12 bases between them. The CDR3 DNA reads TGCGCCAGCAGCTTGTATCCCAGGGACGAGACCCAGTACTTC. Translating gives CASSLYPRDETQYF.

This CDR3 is CASRGTGSEQYF. The CDR3 DNA reads as TGCGCCAGCAGGGGGACAGGGAGCGAGCAGTACTTC. The chain has TRBV5-1 and TRBJ2-7, with 9 positions matching TRBD1. CDR3 length equals 12 residues. V shed 5 bases and J 6 bases; nucleotides not matched to a gene: 3. The germline V gene has CDR1 SGHRS and CDR2 YFSETQ.

The chain recombines TRBV4-2 with TRBJ1-5; perhaps TRBD1 as D (6 bases). The CDR3 has 16 amino acids. Trimming pared 1 base from V and 4 bases from J, leaving 14 bases between. Germline CDR1 is LGHNA and CDR2 is YNFKEQ. The CDR3 is CASSQGSGQSNQPQHF. CDR3 nucleotides: TGTGCCAGCAGCCAAGGGTCCGGACAGAGTAATCAGCCCCAGCATTTT.

The chain employs TRBV6-5 and TRBJ1-2, with a tentative D call TRBD1 (5 bases). The CDR3 consists of 17 residues. Trimming cost V 1 base and J 3 bases, with 18 bases left between them. Germline V gives CDR1 MNHEY, CDR2 SVGAGI. CDR3 protein: CASSYFPWKGSHYGYTF. In nucleotides, the CDR3 is TGTGCCAGCAGTTACTTCCCCTGGAAGGGGTCCCACTATGGCTACACCTTC.

This clonotype was recorded only once. The chain's CDR3 is CASSSSQGDGYTF. The CDR3 nucleotides read TGCGCCAGCAGCTCCTCACAGGGGGATGGCTACACCTTC. This chain uses TRBV5-1 with TRBJ1-2; 8 bases match TRBD1. The CDR3 is 13 residues long. V was pared by 3 bases and J by 6 bases, with 4 bases of the junction left unmatched. The V gene's germline CDR1 is SGHRS and CDR2 YFSETQ. The variable domain in full, completed from reference TRBV5-1 and TRBJ1-2, reads KAGVTQTPRYLIKTRGQQVTLSCSPISGHRSVSWYQQTPGQGLQFLFEYFSETQRNKGNFPGRFSGRQFSNSRSEMNVSTLELGDSALYLCASSSSQGDGYTFGSGTRLTVV.

The chain combines TRBV12-3 or TRBV12-4 with TRBJ2-5, with 11 bases identical to TRBD1. The junction had 14 bases not matched to a gene; V was cut back by 5 bases and J by 3 bases. The CDR3 has 18 amino acids. Here the CDR3 DNA reads TGTGCCAGCAGTCCTACCGGGACAGGGGGAAGAAAAGAAGAGACCCAGTACTTC. Translation gives CASSPTGTGGRKEETQYF.

By frequency in the sample, this clonotype is medium-sized (0.01 to 0.1%). The chain joins TRBV6-5 to TRBJ2-7, with 9 bases that match TRBD1. Trimming cost V 6 bases and J 5 bases; bases outside gene matches: 5. CDR3 length: 13 residues. CDR1 is MNHEY and CDR2 is SVGAGI in the germline V gene. CDR3 residues: CASSRDRVNEQYF. The CDR3 DNA reads TGTGCCAGCAGCCGGGACAGGGTTAACGAGCAGTACTTC.

The CDR3 reads CATSEGRQYQETQYF. CDR3 DNA sequence: TGTGCCACCAGTGAAGGAAGGCAGTACCAAGAGACCCAGTACTTC. This chain uses TRBV24-1 with TRBJ2-5, with D hard to call. This CDR3 has 15 residues. V lost 4 bases to trimming and J lost 0 bases, with 11 bases between them. CDR1 is KGHDR, CDR2 SFDVKD, per germline.

The chain has TRBV6-5 and TRBJ1-4; a possible D gene is TRBD1 (6 bases). V shed 2 bases and J shed 8 bases, with 9 bases lying between them. This CDR3 spans 13 amino acids. In germline, CDR1 is MNHEY, CDR2 SVGAGI. CDR3 loop: CASSYTTGEKLFF. The DNA of the CDR3 is TGTGCCAGCAGTTACACGACAGGAGAAAAACTGTTTTTT.